This TCR beta chain derives from a study of blood T cell repertoires in COVID-19. Study summary: The study drew acute and convalescent COVID-19 samples from the United States, Italy and Spain. T cells, B-cell-depleted T cells, or PBMCs supplied cDNA or gDNA.

Participants had their cohort set by participant-reported clinical history. Authors' processing steps: The assay estimated nucleated cells by amplifying reference gene primers. Profiling relied on immunoSEQ multiplex PCR, and the TCRdb table lists in-frame clones only, not all of them. For V, J and clone size, that table is used; D and trimming come from the DNA. The table lists 450,000 or so clones, less than 95% of them singletons. Trimming took 1 base from V and 5 from J, leaving 11 bases between them. Germline CDR1 and CDR2: ENHRY and SYGVKD. The CDR3 runs to 14 residues. The sequence came from a man between 18 and 29 years old who had recovered from COVID-19. The chain joins TRBV10-3 to TRBJ1-2; D perhaps matches TRBD1 (5 bases). Sequenced: PBMCs or T cells enriched from blood (not recorded which). CDR3 in DNA: TGTGCCATCAGTGAGTGGGGGGTTCGGTATGGCTACACCTTC. It encodes CAISEWGVRYGYTF.